The 27 T cell receptor beta chains below all came from one sample that was sequenced in a study of post-analysis software for immune sequencing data. Study-wide results and limits: TRBV5-6, TRBV5-1 and TRBV20-1 belonged to a set of roughly 5 TRBV segments that were more frequent in patients than controls.

These receptors have no known antigen. Unique molecular identifiers were built into the TCR beta cDNA libraries. MiXCR was run by TCRdb on the PCR reads, yielding one entry per CDR3 protein. This sample has roughly 730,000 distinct CDR3 sequences; less than 35% occur once, and the top ten carry about 0.5%. The specimen sequenced was blood. Receptors were obtained from a girl aged 10 to 17 with multiple sclerosis.

The chain recombines TRBV2 with TRBJ2-1; 7 nucleotides align to TRBD2. The CDR3 runs to 14 residues. Germline values: CDR1 SNHLY, CDR2 FYNNEI. V trimming: 10 bases; J trimming: 4 bases; junction bases outside the gene matches: 10. The CDR3 is CATKATSSYNEQFF. The CDR3 nucleotides are TGTGCCACCAAAGCGACTAGCAGTTACAATGAGCAGTTCTTC.

This clonotype has a handful of counts. A much larger clone is a single base away; this may be a read error. The chain has TRBV4-3 and TRBJ1-6, with a weak D call TRBD1 (5 bases). CDR3 length equals 16 residues. Germline V gives CDR1 LGHNA, CDR2 YSLEER. CDR3 sequence reads: CASSQDGPGLRSPPHF. Written as DNA, the CDR3 is TGCGCCAGCAGCCAAGATGGGCCAGGGTTGAGGTCACCCCCCCACTTT.

V usage is TRBV5-5 and J usage is TRBJ2-7; weak D call: TRBD1 (8 bases). The J call may not be correct, given that the DNA end is closer to TRBJ2-5. Germline V gene lookup returns CDR1 SGHKS and CDR2 YYEKEE (reference sequence). The CDR3 runs to 15 residues. The CDR3 region is CASSQTGEGQETQYF. The DNA of the CDR3 is TGTGCCAGCAGCCAGACAGGGGAGGGTCAAGAGACCCAGTACTTC.

The sample holds a few counts of this clonotype. This sequence joins TRBV6-1 and TRBJ2-7; D perhaps matches TRBD1 (5 bases). The length of the CDR3 is 13 residues. In germline, CDR1 is MNHNS, CDR2 SASEGT. Trimming stripped 10 bases from V and 1 base from J, with 14 bases between. CDR3 amino acids: CATQYRGSYEQYF. The CDR3 DNA follows: TGTGCCACGCAATATAGGGGATCCTACGAGCAGTACTTC.

The CDR3 sequence is CASRSGQGWTGELFF. For the CDR3, the DNA is TGTGCCAGCAGGTCAGGACAGGGTTGGACCGGGGAGCTGTTTTTT. The rearrangement joins TRBV6-5 to TRBJ2-2; 8 nucleotides agree with TRBD1. The CDR3 contains 15 residues. The germline V gene has CDR1 MNHEY and CDR2 SVGAGI. Unmatched junction bases numbered 8, after V lost 6 bases and J lost 5 bases.

The gene calls are TRBV7-2 and TRBJ1-4; D is perhaps TRBD1 (6 bases). The CDR3 contains 15 residues. Per the germline V gene, CDR1 is SGHTA and CDR2 is FQGNSA. V lost 1 base and J lost 5, with 11 bases in between. The CDR3 reads CASSLVSDSNEKLFF. The CDR3 DNA reads TGTGCCAGCAGCTTAGTATCGGACAGCAATGAAAAACTGTTTTTT.

In the case of this clonotype: Germline is not matched at one junction end, which may reflect a read error. CDR3 DNA: TGTGCTAGCAGCTCCCGGGGGAACTATGGCTACACCTTC. Translated: CASSSRGNYGYTF. The genes are TRBV7-7 and TRBJ1-2; TRBD1 is a possible D gene (5 bases). The CDR3 loop spans 13 amino acids. The germline CDR1 and CDR2 sequences are SSHAT and FNYEAQ (reference sequence).

The CDR3 loop is CSATNPGLAGTDTQYF. Here the CDR3 DNA reads TGCAGTGCTACTAATCCGGGACTAGCGGGAACAGATACGCAGTATTTT. The chain combines TRBV20-1 with TRBJ2-3; 13 nucleotides match TRBD2. This CDR3 comprises 16 residues. The germline V gene has CDR1 DFQATT and CDR2 SNEGSKA (reference sequence). The ends lost 4 bases at V and 3 bases at J; junction bases unmatched: 7.

A remark on this clonotype: One end of the junction varies from germline; a read error may be responsible. This chain connects TRBV28 to TRBJ2-3; D unresolved. The germline gives CDR1 MDHEN, CDR2 SYDVKM. This CDR3 comprises 13 residues. The CDR3 nucleotides are TGCGCCAGCAGTTTTGACTGCACAGATACGCAGTATTTT. Its translation is CASSFDCTDTQYF.

This sequence joins TRBV27 and TRBJ1-2; TRBD1 agrees at 8 bases. CDR1 is MNHEY, CDR2 SMNVEV, per germline (reference sequence). The junction had 11 bases not matched to a gene; V was cut back by 0 bases and J by 8 bases. The length of the CDR3 is 16 residues. Here the CDR3 reads CASSLSIETGVEGYTF. The CDR3 DNA sequence: TGTGCCAGCAGTTTATCGATCGAGACAGGGGTGGAAGGCTACACCTTC.

Comment on this clonotype: A much bigger clone sits one base away, suggesting this may be a read error. The CDR3 loop is CASSLRGGNERFF. DNA of the CDR3: TGTGCCAGCAGCTTGCGAGGGGGAAATGAGCGGTTCTTC. The chain carries TRBV5-5 and TRBJ2-1; tentatively, D is TRBD1 (6 bases). CDR3 size: 13 residues. Germline V CDR1 and CDR2: SGHKS, YYEKEE (reference sequence).

This clonotype was counted many times. V is TRBV18 and J is TRBJ2-5, with D possibly called TRBD1 or TRBD2 (5 bases each). The CDR3 has 14 amino acids. Germline V gene sequence: CDR1 KGHSH, CDR2 LQKENI. V dropped 1 base and J dropped 3 bases, with 9 bases sitting between them. CDR3 DNA sequence: TGTGCCAGCTCACCACTACGGGACGAAGAGACCCAGTACTTC. Its translation is CASSPLRDEETQYF.

The chain joins TRBV20-1 to TRBJ2-1; 7 positions agree with TRBD2. Germline values: CDR1 DFQATT, CDR2 SNEGSKA (reference sequence). The CDR3 runs to 13 residues. Germline trimming cut 4 bases from V and 9 bases from J; bases unmatched to any gene: 9. This CDR3 reads CSATGRELLEQFF. The CDR3 region has the DNA TGCAGTGCTACGGGGCGGGAGTTGCTTGAGCAGTTCTTC.

The chain joins TRBV9 to TRBJ2-1; 14 nucleotides line up with TRBD2. The CDR3 contains 16 residues. The germline gives CDR1 SGDLS, CDR2 YYNGEE. Germline trimming cut 3 bases from V and 9 bases from J; bases unmatched to any gene: 8. CDR3 coding DNA: TGTGCCAGCAGCGAGGGGACTAGCGGGAGTTTTAGTGAGCAGTTCTTC. Translating gives CASSEGTSGSFSEQFF.

The chain employs TRBV6-2 or TRBV6-3 and TRBJ2-6; D possibly uses TRBD1 or TRBD2 (6 bases each). This CDR3 contains 16 residues. Germline-derived CDR1 and CDR2 are MNHEY and SVGEGT. Trimming cost V 0 bases and J 7 bases, with 13 bases left between them. The CDR3 sequence: CASSYSGGRRANVLTF. CDR3 coding DNA: TGTGCCAGCAGTTACTCGGGGGGCAGACGAGCCAACGTCCTGACTTTC.

A remark on this clonotype: One junction end does not reproduce the germline sequence, and a read error may be involved. The chain has TRBV6-5 and TRBJ2-3; D call uncertain. CDR1 and CDR2 (germline): MNHEY, SVGAGI. The CDR3 consists of 16 residues. The CDR3 DNA is TGTACCAGCACCCCACGGTGGTTTGCGCGCACAGATACGCAGTATTTT. It specifies CTSTPRWFARTDTQYF.

As to this clonotype: One base away lies a much larger clone, so this may be a sequencing read error. The rearrangement links TRBV7-9 to TRBJ1-1; D is undetermined. The germline CDR1 and CDR2 sequences are SEHNR and FQNEAQ (reference sequence). The CDR3 loop spans 14 amino acids. Trimming removed 4 bases from V and 1 base from J, with 10 bases in between. The CDR3 loop is CASSWGQANTEAFF. The CDR3 coding sequence is TGTGCCAGCAGCTGGGGTCAGGCGAACACTGAAGCTTTCTTT.

This clonotype appeared many times. The CDR3 sequence is CASSFGLAGGSTGELFF. The DNA for the CDR3 is TGTGCCAGCAGCTTTGGCCTAGCGGGAGGGTCCACCGGGGAGCTGTTTTTT. The chain recombines TRBV7-2 with TRBJ2-2, with TRBD2 matching 12 bases. The J segment lost 4 bases and the V segment lost 3 bases, leaving 6 bases of the junction unmatched. Germline CDR1 reads SGHTA; CDR2 reads FQGNSA. CDR3 length: 17 amino acids.

Here the CDR3 DNA reads TGCAGTGCTGGACAGGCTCGGGCCAAAAACATTCAGTACTTC. Translation gives CSAGQARAKNIQYF. The rearrangement links TRBV20-1 to TRBJ2-4; 7 bases line up with TRBD1. The V and J ends lost 5 bases and 1 base, in that order; junction bases with no gene match: 5. This CDR3 spans 14 amino acids. The germline V gene has CDR1 DFQATT and CDR2 SNEGSKA (reference sequence).

A few counts support this clonotype. The chain recombines TRBV27 with TRBJ2-3; D gene ambiguous. Looked up from germline, CDR1 is MNHEY and CDR2 is SMNVEV (reference sequence). This CDR3 has 13 residues. V lost 5 bases and J 1 base, leaving 7 bases between the germline ends. The CDR3 loop is CASSVTGTDTQYF. The CDR3, as DNA: TGTGCCAGCAGTGTGACTGGCACAGATACGCAGTATTTT.

The J gene is TRBJ1-1, the V gene TRBV27; D remains unclear. The CDR3 loop spans 13 amino acids. The V gene's germline CDR1 is MNHEY and CDR2 SMNVEV (reference sequence). Trimming pared 3 bases from V and 6 bases from J, leaving 11 bases between. The CDR3 here is CASSFGLSAEAFF. The CDR3 DNA reads as TGTGCCAGCAGTTTCGGACTGTCCGCTGAAGCTTTCTTT.

This sequence joins TRBV2 and TRBJ1-4; D uncertain. V lost 0 bases and J lost 4, with 6 bases in between. This CDR3 comprises 14 residues. Germline CDR1 is SNHLY and CDR2 is FYNNEI. CDR3 in DNA: TGTGCCAGCAGTGAAGCGGACCGTAATGAAAAACTGTTTTTT. It specifies CASSEADRNEKLFF.

This sequence joins TRBV5-1 and TRBJ2-3; D assignment may be TRBD1 or TRBD2 (5 bases each). Germline lookup yields CDR1 SGHRS and CDR2 YFSETQ. The V gene lost 4 bases and the J gene lost 8 bases, with 14 bases spanning the gap. The CDR3 has 13 residues. Here the CDR3 reads CASSGGWGITQYF. The CDR3 nucleotides read TGCGCCAGCAGCGGCGGATGGGGGATTACGCAGTATTTT.

In its sample, this clonotype was seen many times. The gene calls are TRBV7-9 and TRBJ2-6; perhaps TRBD1 as D (6 bases). The germline gives CDR1 SEHNR, CDR2 FQNEAQ (reference sequence). V gave up 5 bases and J gave up 4 bases, with 15 bases separating them. The CDR3 is 16 amino acids. Written as DNA, the CDR3 is TGTGCCAGCAGCCCTCTACAGGGTTTAGGGGCCAACGTCCTGACTTTC. Protein: CASSPLQGLGANVLTF.

This sequence joins TRBV7-6 and TRBJ2-7; D gene ambiguous. Germline CDR1 SGHVS, CDR2 FNYEAQ. The CDR3 loop spans 15 amino acids. V shed 1 base and J shed 3 bases, with 13 bases lying between them. The CDR3 loop reads CASSLELGADYEQYF. The CDR3 bases are TGTGCCAGCAGCTTAGAGCTCGGCGCCGACTACGAGCAGTACTTC.

This clonotype was counted only a few times. The V call is TRBV2, the J call TRBJ2-5, with D unresolved. The CDR3 spans 12 residues. CDR1 is SNHLY, CDR2 FYNNEI, per germline. V lost 8 bases and J lost 4, with 11 bases in between. CDR3 DNA: TGTGCCAGCTCCACTACAACAGAGACCCAGTACTTC. It encodes CASSTTTETQYF.

This clonotype was found a few times. This chain joins TRBV7-9 and TRBJ2-1; 10 positions agree with TRBD2. With 5 bases clipped from V and 0 bases from J, the junction kept 4 bases outside the gene matches. Germline values: CDR1 SEHNR, CDR2 FQNEAQ (reference sequence). This CDR3 is built from 16 residues. CDR3 amino acids: CASSPGLASSYNEQFF. The CDR3 DNA is TGTGCCAGCAGCCCGGGACTAGCGAGCTCCTACAATGAGCAGTTCTTC.